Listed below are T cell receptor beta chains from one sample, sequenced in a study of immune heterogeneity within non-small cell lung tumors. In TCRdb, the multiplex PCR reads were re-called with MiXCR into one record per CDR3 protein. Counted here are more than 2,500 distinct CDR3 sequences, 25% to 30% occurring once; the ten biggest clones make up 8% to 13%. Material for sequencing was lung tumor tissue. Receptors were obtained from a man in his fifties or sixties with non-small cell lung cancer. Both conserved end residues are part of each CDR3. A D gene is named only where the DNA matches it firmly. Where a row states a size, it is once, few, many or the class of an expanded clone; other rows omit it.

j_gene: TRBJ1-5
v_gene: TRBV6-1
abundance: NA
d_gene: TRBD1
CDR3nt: TGTGCCAGCAGGCCCTCCGGGACAGGGCTTTATAGCAATCAGCCCCAGCATTTT
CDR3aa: CASRPSGTGLYSNQPQHF

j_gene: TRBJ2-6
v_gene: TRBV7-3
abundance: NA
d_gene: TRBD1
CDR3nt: TGTGCCAGCAGCTTAACGGGCAGGGGGCATGGGGCCAACGTCCTGACTTTC
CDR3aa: CASSLTGRGHGANVLTF

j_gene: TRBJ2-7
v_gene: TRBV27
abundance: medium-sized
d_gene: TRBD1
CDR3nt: TGTGCCAGCAGTTTTGGGCAGGGGGCTCGGGAGCAGTACTTC
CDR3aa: CASSFGQGAREQYF

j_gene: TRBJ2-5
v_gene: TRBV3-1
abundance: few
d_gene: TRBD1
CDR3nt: TGTGCCAGCACCAGAAGACAGGGCCAAGAGACCCAGTACTTC
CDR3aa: CASTRRQGQETQYF

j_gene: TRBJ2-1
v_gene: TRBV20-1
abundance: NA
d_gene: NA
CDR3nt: TGCAGTGCTAGGCTACGCTCCTACAATGAGCAGTTCTTC
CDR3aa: CSARLRSYNEQFF

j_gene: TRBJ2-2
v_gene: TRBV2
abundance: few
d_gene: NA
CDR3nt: TGTGCCAGCAGTGTACAAGGGACCGGGGAGCTGTTTTTT
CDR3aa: CASSVQGTGELFF

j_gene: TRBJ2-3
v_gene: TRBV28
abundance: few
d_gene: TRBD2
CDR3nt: TGTGCCAGCAGTTTTTGGGTAACTAGCGCAACAGGTACGCAGTATTTT
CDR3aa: CASSFWVTSATGTQYF

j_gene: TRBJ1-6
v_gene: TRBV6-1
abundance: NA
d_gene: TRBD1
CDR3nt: TGTGCCAGCAGTGAACCCTGGTGGACAGGGGCAGTTTCACCCCTCCACTTT
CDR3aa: CASSEPWWTGAVSPLHF

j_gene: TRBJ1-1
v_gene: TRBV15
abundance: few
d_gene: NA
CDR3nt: TGTGCCACCAGCAGAGATCAAGGGGCAACTAGGGAAGCTTTCTTT
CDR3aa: CATSRDQGATREAFF

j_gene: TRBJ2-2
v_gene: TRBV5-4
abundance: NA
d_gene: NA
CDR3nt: TGTGCCAGCAGCTCCCCAGCGCGTAACGGGGAGCTGTTTTTT
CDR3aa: CASSSPARNGELFF

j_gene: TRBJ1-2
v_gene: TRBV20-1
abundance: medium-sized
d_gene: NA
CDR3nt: TGCAGTGCTAGAGTTGCAGACTTCTATGGCTACACCTTC
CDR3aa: CSARVADFYGYTF

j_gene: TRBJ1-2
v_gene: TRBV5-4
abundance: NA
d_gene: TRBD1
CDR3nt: TGTGCCAGCAGATACAGGGGGCTAGAGGGCTACACCTTC
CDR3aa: CASRYRGLEGYTF

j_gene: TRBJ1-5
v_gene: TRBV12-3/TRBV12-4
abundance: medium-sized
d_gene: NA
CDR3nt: TGTGCCAGCAGGAGAACAGGGCGAGGTCAGCCCCAGCATTTT
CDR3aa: CASRRTGRGQPQHF

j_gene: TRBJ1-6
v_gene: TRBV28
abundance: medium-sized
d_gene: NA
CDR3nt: TGTGCCAGCAGCAAAGGAAGTTCACCCCTCCACTTT
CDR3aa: CASSKGSSPLHF

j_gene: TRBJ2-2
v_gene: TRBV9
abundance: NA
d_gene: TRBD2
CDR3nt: TGTGCCAGCAGCGTAGTGGGACTAGTGGGACCCGGGGAGCTGTTTTTT
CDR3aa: CASSVVGLVGPGELFF

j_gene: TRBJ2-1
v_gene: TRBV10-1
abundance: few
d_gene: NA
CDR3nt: TGCGCCAGCAGCTGGGACGAGAACAATGAGCAGTTCTTC
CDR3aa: CASSWDENNEQFF

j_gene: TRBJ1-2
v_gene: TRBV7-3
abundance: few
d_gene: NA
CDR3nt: TGTGCCAGCAGCTTAACAGGTGCGAACTATGGCTACACCTTC
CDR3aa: CASSLTGANYGYTF

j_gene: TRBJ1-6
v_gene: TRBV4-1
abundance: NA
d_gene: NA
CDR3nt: TGCGCCAGCAGCCAAGCACTTCCGAGCTCCTATAATTCACCCCTCCACTTT
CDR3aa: CASSQALPSSYNSPLHF

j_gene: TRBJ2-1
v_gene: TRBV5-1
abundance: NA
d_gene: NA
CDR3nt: TGCGCCAGCAGGTTTAGTCAGTACAATGAGCAGTTCTTC
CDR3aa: CASRFSQYNEQFF

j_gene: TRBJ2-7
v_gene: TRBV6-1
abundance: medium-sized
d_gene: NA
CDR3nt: TGTGCCAGCATTCGGCTGGAGGACAGCCAGTTTTCCTACGAGCAGTACTTC
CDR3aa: CASIRLEDSQFSYEQYF

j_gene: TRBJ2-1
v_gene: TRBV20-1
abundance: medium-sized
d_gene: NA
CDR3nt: TGCAGTGCTCCCTGGGGCTATGAGCAGTTCTTC
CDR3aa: CSAPWGYEQFF

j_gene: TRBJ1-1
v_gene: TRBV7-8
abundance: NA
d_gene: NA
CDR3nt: TGTGCCAGCAGCTTAGGCAGGAACACTGAAGCTTTCTTT
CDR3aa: CASSLGRNTEAFF

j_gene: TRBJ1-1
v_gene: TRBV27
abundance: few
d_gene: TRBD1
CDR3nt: TGTGCCAGCAGTTTAACAGGGGGCGCAGGTTATCTCACTGAAGCTTTCTTT
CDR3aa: CASSLTGGAGYLTEAFF

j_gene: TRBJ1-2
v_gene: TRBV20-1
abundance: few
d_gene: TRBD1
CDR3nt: TGCAGTGCTGGACAGGGTTCTTTGAATGGCTACACCTTC
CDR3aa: CSAGQGSLNGYTF

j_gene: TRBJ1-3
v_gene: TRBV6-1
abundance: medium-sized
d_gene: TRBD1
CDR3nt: TGTGCCAGCAGCCCAGGGGACAGGGGATCTGGAAACACCATATATTTT
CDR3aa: CASSPGDRGSGNTIYF

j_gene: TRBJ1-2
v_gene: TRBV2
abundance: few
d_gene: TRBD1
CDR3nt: TGTGCCAGCAGTTCGGACAGGGTGGGTGGCTACACCTTC
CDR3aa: CASSSDRVGGYTF

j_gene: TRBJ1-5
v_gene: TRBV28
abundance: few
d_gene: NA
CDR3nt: TGTGCCAGCAGTTTAGGGAGGGAAAGGCCCCAGCATTTT
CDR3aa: CASSLGRERPQHF

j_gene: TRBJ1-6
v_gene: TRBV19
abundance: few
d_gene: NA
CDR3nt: TGTGCCAGTAGTCCTCGACGGATACGGACGGATAATTCACCCCTCCACTTT
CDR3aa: CASSPRRIRTDNSPLHF

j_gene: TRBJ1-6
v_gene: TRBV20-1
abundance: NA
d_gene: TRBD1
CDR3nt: TGCAGTGCTAGAGGGGGACAGAGGTATTCACCCCTCCACTTT
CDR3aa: CSARGGQRYSPLHF

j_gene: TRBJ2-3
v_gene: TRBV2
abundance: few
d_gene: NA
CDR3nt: TGTGCCAGCAGTGCCGGCGGAGCTTCGCGGTATTTT
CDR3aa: CASSAGGASRYF

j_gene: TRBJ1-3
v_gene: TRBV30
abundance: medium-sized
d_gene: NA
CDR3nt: TGTGCCTGGAGTGTAAACTCTGGAAACACCATATATTTT
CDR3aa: CAWSVNSGNTIYF

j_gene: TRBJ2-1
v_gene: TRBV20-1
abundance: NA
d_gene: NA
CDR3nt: TGCAGTGCTGGCACGGCCCGGGAGCAGTTCTTC
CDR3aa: CSAGTAREQFF

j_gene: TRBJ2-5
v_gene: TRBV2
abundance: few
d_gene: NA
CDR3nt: TGTGCCAGCAGTGAAGGCCGGGCCAGATACCAAGAGACCCAGTACTTC
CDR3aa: CASSEGRARYQETQYF

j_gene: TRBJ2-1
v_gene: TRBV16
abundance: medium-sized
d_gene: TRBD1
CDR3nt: TGTGCCAGCAGCCCCCCGGGACAGGGGGTATTGGATGAGCAGTTCTTC
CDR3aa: CASSPPGQGVLDEQFF

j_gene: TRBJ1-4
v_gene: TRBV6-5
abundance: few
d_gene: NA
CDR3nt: TGTGCCAGCAGTTACGGGGGAAGTAATGAAAAACTGTTTTTT
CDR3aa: CASSYGGSNEKLFF

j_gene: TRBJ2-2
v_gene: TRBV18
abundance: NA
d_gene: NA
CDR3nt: TGTGCCAGCTCCCACACGTTCGGCGGGGAAAACACCTGGGAGCTGTTTTTT
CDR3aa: CASSHTFGGENTWELFF

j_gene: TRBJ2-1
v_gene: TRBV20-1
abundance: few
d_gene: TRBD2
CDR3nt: TGCAGTGCTAGAGATGAATTGGCGGGAGAACGGTACAATGAGCAGTTCTTC
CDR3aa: CSARDELAGERYNEQFF

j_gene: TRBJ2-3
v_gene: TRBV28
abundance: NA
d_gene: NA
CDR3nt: TGTGCCAGCAGCCGACAGAACACAGATACGCAGTATTTT
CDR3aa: CASSRQNTDTQYF

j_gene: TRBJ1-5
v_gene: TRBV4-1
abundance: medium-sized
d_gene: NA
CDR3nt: TGCGCCAGCAGCCAAGACCCCAGCATGACAGCTCGGGACAATCAGCCCCAGCATTTT
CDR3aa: CASSQDPSMTARDNQPQHF

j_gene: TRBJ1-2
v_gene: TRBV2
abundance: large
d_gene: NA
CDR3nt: TGTGCCAGCAGTAAGGTCAGGGACTATGGCTACACCTTC
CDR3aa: CASSKVRDYGYTF

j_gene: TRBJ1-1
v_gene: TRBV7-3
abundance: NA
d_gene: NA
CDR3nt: TGTGCCAGCAGCTTACAGGGGCCGAACACTGAAGCTTTCTTT
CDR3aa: CASSLQGPNTEAFF

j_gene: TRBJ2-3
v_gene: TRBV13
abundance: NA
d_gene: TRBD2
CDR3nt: TGTGCCAGCAGCCCCCGGACTAGCGTCACCCCGAGCACAGATACGCAGTATTTT
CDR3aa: CASSPRTSVTPSTDTQYF

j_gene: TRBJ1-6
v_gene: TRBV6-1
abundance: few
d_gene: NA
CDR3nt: TGTGCCAGCAGTGACTGGGAGGGTTCGCGATCACCCCTCCACTTT
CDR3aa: CASSDWEGSRSPLHF

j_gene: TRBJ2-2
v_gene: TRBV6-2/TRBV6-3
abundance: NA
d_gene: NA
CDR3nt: TGTGCCATCAGTTTCCTTCTAGGCGCCGGGGAGCTGTTTTTT
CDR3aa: CAISFLLGAGELFF

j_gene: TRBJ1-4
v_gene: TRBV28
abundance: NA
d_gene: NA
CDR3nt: NA
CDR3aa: CASILGPNEKLFF

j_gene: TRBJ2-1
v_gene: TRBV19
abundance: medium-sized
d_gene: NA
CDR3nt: TGTGCCAGTAGTATAAGAGGACAGCAATTCATTGACACCTACAATGAGCAGTTCTTC
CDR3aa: CASSIRGQQFIDTYNEQFF

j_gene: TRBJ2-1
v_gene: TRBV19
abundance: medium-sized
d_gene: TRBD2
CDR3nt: TGTGCCAGTAGTCATTCTAGCGGAGGGAATGAGCAGTTCTTC
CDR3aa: CASSHSSGGNEQFF

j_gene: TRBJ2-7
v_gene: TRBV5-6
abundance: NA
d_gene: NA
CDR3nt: TGTGCCAGCAGCACCACACAGGGATTAAGGGACGAGCAGTACTTC
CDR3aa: CASSTTQGLRDEQYF

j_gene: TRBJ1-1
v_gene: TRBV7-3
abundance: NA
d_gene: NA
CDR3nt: TGTGACAGCAGCTTAAACGCACGCACTGAATCTTTCTTT
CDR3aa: CDSSLNARTESFF

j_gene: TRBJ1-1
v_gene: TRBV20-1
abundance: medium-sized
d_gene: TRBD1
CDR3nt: TGCAGTGGGGGACAGGGTGGGACTGAAGCTTTCTTT
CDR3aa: CSGGQGGTEAFF

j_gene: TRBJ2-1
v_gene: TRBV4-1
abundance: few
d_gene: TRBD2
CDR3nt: TGCGCCAGCAGCCAAGATCGAGGCGGGAGGGCCACGTCCTACAATGAGCAGTTCTTC
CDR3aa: CASSQDRGGRATSYNEQFF

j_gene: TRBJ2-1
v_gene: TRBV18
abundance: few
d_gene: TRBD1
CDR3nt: TGTGCCAGCCACCCGGGACAGGGATACAATGAGCAGTTCTTC
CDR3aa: CASHPGQGYNEQFF

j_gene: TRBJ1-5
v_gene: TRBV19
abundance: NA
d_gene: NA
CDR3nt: NA
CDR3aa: CASTSVNQPQHF

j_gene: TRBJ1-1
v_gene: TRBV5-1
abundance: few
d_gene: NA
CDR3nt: TGCGCCAGCAGCTTCGGGGGTAACACTGAAGCTTTCTTT
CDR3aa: CASSFGGNTEAFF

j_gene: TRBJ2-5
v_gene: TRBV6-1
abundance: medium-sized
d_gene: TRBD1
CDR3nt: TGTGCCAGCAGTTCTAGACAGGGCCGGCGCCAAGAGACCCAGTACTTC
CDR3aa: CASSSRQGRRQETQYF

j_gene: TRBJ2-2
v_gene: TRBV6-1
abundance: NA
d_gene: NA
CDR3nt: TGTGCCAGCAGTTGGGTTGGGGGTGCGAACACCGGGGAGCTGTTTTTT
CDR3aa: CASSWVGGANTGELFF